The TCR beta chain described here comes from a study of cytomegalovirus exposure and HLA in healthy donors. Study-wide background: Researchers previously reported finding just under 120 million unique TCR beta sequences from around 200 million T cells.

There are 19 residues in the CDR3. Germline lookup yields CDR1 SGHNT and CDR2 YYREEE (reference sequence). The junction had 10 bases not matched to a gene; V was cut back by 1 base and J by 0 bases. PCR primers comprised 60 Vbeta and 13 Jbeta primers. Libraries were prepared by immunoSEQ multiplex PCR; TCRdb keeps only in-frame clonotypes and omits some of them. Of about 200,000 clones in the sample, 70% to 80% are singletons; the top ten hold around 0.4%. The sequence came from a male donor in good health and CMV-seropositive. Specimen: PBMCs. The rearrangement uses TRBV5-4 and TRBJ2-1, with 10 positions matching TRBD2. CDR3 protein: CASSLSPGTSASSYNEQFF. The DNA for the CDR3 is TGTGCCAGCAGCTTGAGCCCCGGGACTAGCGCGAGCTCCTACAATGAGCAGTTCTTC. Looking up the rest from reference TRBV5-4 and TRBJ2-1 gives the full variable domain: ETGVTQSPTHLIKTRGQQVTLRCSSQSGHNTVSWYQQALGQGPQFIFQYYREEENGRGNFPPRFSGLQFPNYSSELNVNALELDDSALYLCASSLSPGTSASSYNEQFFGPGTRLTVL.